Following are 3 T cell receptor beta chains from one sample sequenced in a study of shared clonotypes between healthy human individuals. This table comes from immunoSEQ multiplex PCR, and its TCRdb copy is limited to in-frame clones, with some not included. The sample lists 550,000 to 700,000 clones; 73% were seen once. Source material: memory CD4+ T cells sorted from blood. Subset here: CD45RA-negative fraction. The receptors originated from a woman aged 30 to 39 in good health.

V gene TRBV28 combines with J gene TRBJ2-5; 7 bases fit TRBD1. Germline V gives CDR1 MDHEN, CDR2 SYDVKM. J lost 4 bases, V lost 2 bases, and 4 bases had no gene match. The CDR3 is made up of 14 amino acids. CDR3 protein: CASSLVGQRETQYF. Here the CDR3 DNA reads TGTGCCAGCAGTTTAGTGGGACAGAGAGAGACCCAGTACTTC.

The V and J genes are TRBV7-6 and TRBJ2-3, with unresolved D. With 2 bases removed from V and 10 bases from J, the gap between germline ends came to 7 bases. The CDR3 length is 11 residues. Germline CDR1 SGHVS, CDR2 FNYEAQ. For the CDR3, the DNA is TGTGCCAGCAGCTTAAGTGGGGCGCAGTATTTT. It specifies CASSLSGAQYF.

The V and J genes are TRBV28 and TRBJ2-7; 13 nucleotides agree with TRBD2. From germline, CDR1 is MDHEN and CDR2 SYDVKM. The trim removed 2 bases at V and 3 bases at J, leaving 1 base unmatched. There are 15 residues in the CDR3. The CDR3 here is CASSLGTSGIYEQYF. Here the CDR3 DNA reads TGTGCCAGCAGTTTAGGGACTAGCGGGATCTACGAGCAGTACTTC. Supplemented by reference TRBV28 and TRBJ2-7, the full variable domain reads DVKVTQSSRYLVKRTGEKVFLECVQDMDHENMFWYRQDPGLGLRLIYFSYDVKMKEKGDIPEGYSVSREKKERFSLILESASTNQTSMYLCASSLGTSGIYEQYFGPGTRLTVT.